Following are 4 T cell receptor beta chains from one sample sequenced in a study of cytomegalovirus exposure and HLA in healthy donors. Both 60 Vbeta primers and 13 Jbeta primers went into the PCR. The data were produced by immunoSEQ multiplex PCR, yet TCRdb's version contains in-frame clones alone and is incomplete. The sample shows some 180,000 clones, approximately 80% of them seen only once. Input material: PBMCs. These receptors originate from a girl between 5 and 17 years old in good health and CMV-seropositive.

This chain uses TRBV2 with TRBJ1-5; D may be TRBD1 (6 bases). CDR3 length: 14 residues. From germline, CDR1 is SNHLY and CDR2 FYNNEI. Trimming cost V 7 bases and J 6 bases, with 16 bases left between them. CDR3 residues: CASTPERGIQPQHF. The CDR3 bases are TGTGCCAGCACCCCGGAGAGGGGGATTCAGCCCCAGCATTTT.

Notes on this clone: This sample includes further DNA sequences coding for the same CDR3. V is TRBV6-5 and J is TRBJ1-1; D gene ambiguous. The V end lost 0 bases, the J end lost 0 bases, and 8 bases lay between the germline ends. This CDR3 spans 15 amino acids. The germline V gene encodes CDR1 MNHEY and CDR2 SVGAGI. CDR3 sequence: CASSYSGGLNTEAFF. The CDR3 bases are TGTGCCAGCAGTTACTCGGGAGGACTGAACACTGAAGCTTTCTTT.

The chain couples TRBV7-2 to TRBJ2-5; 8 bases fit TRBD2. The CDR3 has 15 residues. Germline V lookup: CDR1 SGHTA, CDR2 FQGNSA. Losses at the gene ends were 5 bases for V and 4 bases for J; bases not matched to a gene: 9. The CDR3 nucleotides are TGTGCCAGCAGCCAGGGACGGGGGGGAATAGAGACCCAGTACTTC. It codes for CASSQGRGGIETQYF.

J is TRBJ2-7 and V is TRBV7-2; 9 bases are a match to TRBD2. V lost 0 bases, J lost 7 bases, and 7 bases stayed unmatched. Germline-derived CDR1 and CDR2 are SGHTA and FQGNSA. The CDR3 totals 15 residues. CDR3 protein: CASSLAASGIMEQYF. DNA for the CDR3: TGTGCCAGCAGCTTAGCGGCTAGCGGGATAATGGAGCAGTACTTC. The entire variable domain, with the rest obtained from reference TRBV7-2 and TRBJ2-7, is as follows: GAGVSQSPSNKVTEKGKDVELRCDPISGHTALYWYRQSLGQGLEFLIYFQGNSAPDKSGLPSDRFSAERTGGSVSTLTIQRTQQEDSAVYLCASSLAASGIMEQYFGPGTRLTVT.